Listed below are T cell receptor beta chains from one sample, sequenced in a study of blood T cell repertoires in COVID-19. The data were produced by immunoSEQ multiplex PCR, yet TCRdb's version contains in-frame clones alone and is incomplete. The sample has over 100,000 clones, 70% to 85% seen once; the top ten hold approximately 9.9%. Sequencing was done on a sample of peripheral blood. The receptor source for this set is a man aged 55-75 years with active or convalescent COVID-19. Both conserved end residues are part of each CDR3. The D gene is left open where the match is weak. Clone size, where shown, is once, few, many, or a class for clones that have expanded.

j_call: TRBJ1-2; v_call: TRBV6-5; d_call: .; clone_size: .; cdr3_nt: TGTGCCAGCACTGTGTCTCATGGCTACACCTTC; cdr3_aa: CASTVSHGYTF
j_call: TRBJ2-5; v_call: TRBV29-1; d_call: .; clone_size: few; cdr3_nt: TGCAGAGGAGGCGAGCCCGGAGAGACCCAGTACTTC; cdr3_aa: CRGGEPGETQYF
j_call: TRBJ1-2; v_call: TRBV10-2; d_call: .; clone_size: .; cdr3_nt: TGCGCCAGCAGCGCTACTAACTATGGCTACACCTTC; cdr3_aa: CASSATNYGYTF
j_call: TRBJ1-1; v_call: TRBV5-4; d_call: TRBD1; clone_size: .; cdr3_nt: TGTGCCAGCAGCTTGGCGGGCACAGGGGGCAACACTGAAGCTTTCTTT; cdr3_aa: CASSLAGTGGNTEAFF
j_call: TRBJ2-1; v_call: TRBV3-1/TRBV3-2; d_call: TRBD1; clone_size: .; cdr3_nt: TGTGCCAGCAGCCAAGAGGGGACAGGGGTTAATGAGCAGTTCTTC; cdr3_aa: CASSQEGTGVNEQFF
j_call: TRBJ2-3; v_call: TRBV5-4; d_call: TRBD2; clone_size: .; cdr3_nt: TGTGCCAGCAGCGCCCTAACTAGCGTGAGCACAGATACGCAGTATTTT; cdr3_aa: CASSALTSVSTDTQYF
j_call: TRBJ2-7; v_call: TRBV12-2; d_call: .; clone_size: .; cdr3_nt: TGTGCAAGTCGCTCCACAGGGGGCTCGCGACTAGCGGGAGATAGAAGCTCCTACGAGCAGTACTTC; cdr3_aa: CASRSTGGSRLAGDRSSYEQYF
j_call: TRBJ2-5; v_call: TRBV9; d_call: .; clone_size: .; cdr3_nt: TGTGCCAGCAGCGTAGGGACTGTTGGGGAGACCCAGTACTTC; cdr3_aa: CASSVGTVGETQYF
j_call: TRBJ1-4; v_call: TRBV28; d_call: .; clone_size: .; cdr3_nt: TGTGCCAGCAGTTCGGGGTTAGGGGGTCAAAAACTGTTTTTT; cdr3_aa: CASSSGLGGQKLFF
j_call: TRBJ2-1; v_call: TRBV7-8; d_call: TRBD2; clone_size: few; cdr3_nt: TGTGCCAGCAGCTTAGCGGGACTAGCTGGTGAGCAGTTCTTC; cdr3_aa: CASSLAGLAGEQFF
j_call: TRBJ1-2; v_call: TRBV24-1; d_call: TRBD1; clone_size: .; cdr3_nt: TGTGCCACCAGTGGGGACAGGGGCCATAACTATGGCTACACCTTC; cdr3_aa: CATSGDRGHNYGYTF
j_call: TRBJ1-1; v_call: TRBV3-1/TRBV3-2; d_call: TRBD1; clone_size: .; cdr3_nt: TGTGCCAGCAGTATGACAGGGTCGAACACTGAAGCTTTCTTT; cdr3_aa: CASSMTGSNTEAFF
j_call: TRBJ1-2; v_call: TRBV2; d_call: .; clone_size: .; cdr3_nt: TGTGCCAGCAGCCTGAGGTATGGCTACACCTTC; cdr3_aa: CASSLRYGYTF
j_call: TRBJ2-1; v_call: TRBV5-6; d_call: TRBD1; clone_size: .; cdr3_nt: TGTGCCAGCAGCTTGACAGGGGGGAACATTGAGCAGTTCTTC; cdr3_aa: CASSLTGGNIEQFF
j_call: TRBJ2-7; v_call: TRBV7-9; d_call: .; clone_size: .; cdr3_nt: TGTGCCAGCAGCCCAATTTACGAGCAGTACTTC; cdr3_aa: CASSPIYEQYF
j_call: TRBJ2-2; v_call: TRBV5-4; d_call: .; clone_size: .; cdr3_nt: TGTGCCAGCAGCTTGGTGCGGACCGGGGAGCTGTTTTTT; cdr3_aa: CASSLVRTGELFF
j_call: TRBJ2-2; v_call: TRBV6-5; d_call: .; clone_size: .; cdr3_nt: TGTGCCAGCAGTTACTCACTACCCGGGGAGCTGTTTTTT; cdr3_aa: CASSYSLPGELFF
j_call: TRBJ2-1; v_call: TRBV4-1; d_call: .; clone_size: .; cdr3_nt: TGCGCCAGCAGCCACCCCGGACTCGGTGTAGAGGAGCAGTTCTTC; cdr3_aa: CASSHPGLGVEEQFF
j_call: TRBJ2-3; v_call: TRBV2; d_call: TRBD2; clone_size: .; cdr3_nt: TGTGCCAGCACCAGGACTAGCGGTGCTGGGTCGGATACGCAGTATTTT; cdr3_aa: CASTRTSGAGSDTQYF
j_call: TRBJ2-3; v_call: TRBV6-2/TRBV6-3; d_call: TRBD2; clone_size: .; cdr3_nt: TGTGCCAGCAGTGTAGCGGGGGCAAACACAGATACGCAGTATTTT; cdr3_aa: CASSVAGANTDTQYF
j_call: TRBJ1-1; v_call: TRBV7-9; d_call: TRBD1; clone_size: few; cdr3_nt: TGTGCCAGCAGCGTGCAGGGGGTCAACACTGAAGCTTTCTTT; cdr3_aa: CASSVQGVNTEAFF
j_call: TRBJ1-5; v_call: TRBV19; d_call: TRBD1; clone_size: .; cdr3_nt: TGTGCCAGCACGACGGGACAGCCTGAATGGCAGCCCCAGCATTTT; cdr3_aa: CASTTGQPEWQPQHF
j_call: TRBJ1-2; v_call: TRBV5-1; d_call: TRBD1; clone_size: .; cdr3_nt: TGCGCCAGCAGCTTGTTAGGGGGCATTTATGGCTACACCTTC; cdr3_aa: CASSLLGGIYGYTF
j_call: TRBJ2-5; v_call: TRBV3-1/TRBV3-2; d_call: .; clone_size: .; cdr3_nt: TGTGCCAGCAGCCCCCGGGAGTACCAAGAGACCCAGTACTTC; cdr3_aa: CASSPREYQETQYF
j_call: TRBJ2-1; v_call: TRBV2; d_call: .; clone_size: few; cdr3_nt: TGTGCCAGCAGTTCACAGGGTCTGGGTGAGCAGTTCTTC; cdr3_aa: CASSSQGLGEQFF
j_call: TRBJ1-4; v_call: TRBV4-1; d_call: .; clone_size: .; cdr3_nt: TGCGCCAGCAGCCAAGTATGGAGTGAAAAACTGTTTTTT; cdr3_aa: CASSQVWSEKLFF
j_call: TRBJ2-1; v_call: TRBV2; d_call: TRBD1; clone_size: once; cdr3_nt: TGTGCCAGCAGTCAAGGACAGGGGTGGAATGAGCAGTTCTTC; cdr3_aa: CASSQGQGWNEQFF
j_call: TRBJ1-1; v_call: TRBV5-1; d_call: .; clone_size: .; cdr3_nt: TGCGCCAGCAGCTTGGTTCAGGGATCTGAAGCTTTCTTT; cdr3_aa: CASSLVQGSEAFF
j_call: TRBJ2-1; v_call: TRBV10-2; d_call: .; clone_size: .; cdr3_nt: TGCGCCAGCAGTTTAGATGTGGTGCAGTTCTTC; cdr3_aa: CASSLDVVQFF
j_call: TRBJ1-4; v_call: TRBV7-9; d_call: .; clone_size: once; cdr3_nt: TGTGCCAGCAGCATGGACTGGGGAAAACTGTTTTTT; cdr3_aa: CASSMDWGKLFF
j_call: TRBJ2-5; v_call: TRBV7-2; d_call: TRBD2; clone_size: .; cdr3_nt: TGTGCCAGCAGCTTCTCGACTAGCGGGGTCAAAGAGACCCAGTACTTC; cdr3_aa: CASSFSTSGVKETQYF
j_call: TRBJ1-1; v_call: TRBV19; d_call: .; clone_size: .; cdr3_nt: TGTGCCAGTAGTATTTCCGACTGGGAAGCTTTCTTT; cdr3_aa: CASSISDWEAFF
j_call: TRBJ1-5; v_call: TRBV5-6; d_call: .; clone_size: .; cdr3_nt: TGTGCCAGCAGCCCCCGCAGGGCCCAGCCCCAGCATTTT; cdr3_aa: CASSPRRAQPQHF
j_call: TRBJ1-4; v_call: TRBV9; d_call: .; clone_size: .; cdr3_nt: TGTGCCAGCAGCGAGGGTGACGGGGGGTCTGGAGAAAAACTGTTTTTT; cdr3_aa: CASSEGDGGSGEKLFF
j_call: TRBJ2-5; v_call: TRBV10-2; d_call: .; clone_size: .; cdr3_nt: TGCGCCAGCAGCCTAAGGGAGCCCAGGACCCAGTACTTC; cdr3_aa: CASSLREPRTQYF
j_call: TRBJ2-1; v_call: TRBV3-1/TRBV3-2; d_call: .; clone_size: .; cdr3_nt: TGTGCCAGCAGCCAAGTAGGGGGAGGGCCTGATGAGCAGTTCTTC; cdr3_aa: CASSQVGGGPDEQFF
j_call: TRBJ2-2; v_call: TRBV28; d_call: .; clone_size: .; cdr3_nt: TGTGCCAGCAGTTTCGCAGGGTTAGTGGCGAACACCGGGGAGCTGTTTTTT; cdr3_aa: CASSFAGLVANTGELFF
j_call: TRBJ2-1; v_call: TRBV19; d_call: TRBD2; clone_size: many; cdr3_nt: TGTGCCAGTAGTAAACTAGCGGGTAGCTCCTACAATGAGCAGTTCTTC; cdr3_aa: CASSKLAGSSYNEQFF
j_call: TRBJ1-2; v_call: TRBV5-6; d_call: TRBD1; clone_size: .; cdr3_nt: TGTGCCAGCAGCTTGCGGGACAGGGTGACGGGCTACACCTTC; cdr3_aa: CASSLRDRVTGYTF
j_call: TRBJ2-3; v_call: TRBV7-3; d_call: TRBD2; clone_size: .; cdr3_nt: TGTGCCAGCAGCCAGGGCGGGAGGGTGGAAGATACGCAGTATTTT; cdr3_aa: CASSQGGRVEDTQYF
j_call: TRBJ2-3; v_call: TRBV6-5; d_call: .; clone_size: .; cdr3_nt: TGTGCCAGCAGTTACTCGGGCCGAGCTAGCACAGATACGCAGTATTTT; cdr3_aa: CASSYSGRASTDTQYF
j_call: TRBJ1-1; v_call: TRBV27; d_call: .; clone_size: .; cdr3_nt: TGTGCCAGCAGTTTGAGAGAGAACACTGAAGCTTTCTTT; cdr3_aa: CASSLRENTEAFF
j_call: TRBJ2-3; v_call: TRBV9; d_call: TRBD2; clone_size: .; cdr3_nt: TGTGCCAGCAGCGTAGACGGGAGGAGCGCAGATACGCAGTATTTT; cdr3_aa: CASSVDGRSADTQYF
j_call: TRBJ1-2; v_call: TRBV7-8; d_call: TRBD1; clone_size: .; cdr3_nt: TGTGCCAGCAGCGTCCAGGGGGACGGCTATGGCTACACCTTC; cdr3_aa: CASSVQGDGYGYTF
j_call: TRBJ1-4; v_call: TRBV2; d_call: .; clone_size: many; cdr3_nt: TGTGCCAGCAGTCTCGGACTCAGTGGTGAAAAACTGTTTTTT; cdr3_aa: CASSLGLSGEKLFF
j_call: TRBJ1-5; v_call: TRBV19; d_call: TRBD1; clone_size: .; cdr3_nt: TGTGCCAGTAGTATTGGACAGGGGTTCAATCAGCCCCAGCATTTT; cdr3_aa: CASSIGQGFNQPQHF
j_call: TRBJ1-5; v_call: TRBV7-2; d_call: .; clone_size: .; cdr3_nt: TGTGCCAGCAGCTCCACGGGGGACTGGGCGCCCCAGCATTTT; cdr3_aa: CASSSTGDWAPQHF
j_call: TRBJ1-1; v_call: TRBV29-1; d_call: .; clone_size: .; cdr3_nt: TGCAGCGTTGATGGTTGGCGGGACACTGAAGCTTTCTTT; cdr3_aa: CSVDGWRDTEAFF
j_call: TRBJ2-5; v_call: TRBV11-2; d_call: .; clone_size: .; cdr3_nt: TGTGCCAGCTCCCGCCGGGACTTAAAAGAGACCCAGTACTTC; cdr3_aa: CASSRRDLKETQYF
j_call: TRBJ2-2; v_call: TRBV12-3/TRBV12-4; d_call: .; clone_size: .; cdr3_nt: TGTGCCAGCAGTTTGGGAGTGGGGGAGCTGTTTTTT; cdr3_aa: CASSLGVGELFF
j_call: TRBJ2-2; v_call: TRBV11-2; d_call: .; clone_size: once; cdr3_nt: TGTGCCAGCAGCTTAAATGTCGGGGGGAACACCGGGGAGCTGTTTTTT; cdr3_aa: CASSLNVGGNTGELFF
j_call: TRBJ1-1; v_call: TRBV27; d_call: TRBD1; clone_size: many; cdr3_nt: TGTGCCAGCAGATCACAGGGGGTCCCTTCGAACACTGAAGCTTTCTTT; cdr3_aa: CASRSQGVPSNTEAFF
j_call: TRBJ2-5; v_call: TRBV11-1; d_call: .; clone_size: .; cdr3_nt: TGTGCCAGCAGCCCCCGCACCGGACTACCACGCGAGACCCAGTACTTC; cdr3_aa: CASSPRTGLPRETQYF
j_call: TRBJ1-1; v_call: TRBV5-1; d_call: .; clone_size: .; cdr3_nt: TGCGCCAGCACCCGGTCGGGTGAAGCTTTCTTT; cdr3_aa: CASTRSGEAFF
j_call: TRBJ1-2; v_call: TRBV4-2; d_call: .; clone_size: .; cdr3_nt: TGTGCCAGCAGCCAAGTGGGAGAAGAGACGGGCTACACCTTC; cdr3_aa: CASSQVGEETGYTF
j_call: TRBJ2-2; v_call: TRBV7-9; d_call: TRBD2; clone_size: few; cdr3_nt: TGTGCCAGCAGCTTTCTAGCGGGTAGTTCCACCGGGGAGCTGTTTTTT; cdr3_aa: CASSFLAGSSTGELFF
j_call: TRBJ2-7; v_call: TRBV7-2; d_call: TRBD2; clone_size: .; cdr3_nt: TGTGCCAGCAGCTCTGGGACTAGCGGGAGCGGTTGGCAGCAGTACTTC; cdr3_aa: CASSSGTSGSGWQQYF
j_call: TRBJ2-1; v_call: TRBV27; d_call: .; clone_size: .; cdr3_nt: TGTGCCAGCAGTCCAGGTGTAACGGGATACAATGAGCAGTTCTTC; cdr3_aa: CASSPGVTGYNEQFF